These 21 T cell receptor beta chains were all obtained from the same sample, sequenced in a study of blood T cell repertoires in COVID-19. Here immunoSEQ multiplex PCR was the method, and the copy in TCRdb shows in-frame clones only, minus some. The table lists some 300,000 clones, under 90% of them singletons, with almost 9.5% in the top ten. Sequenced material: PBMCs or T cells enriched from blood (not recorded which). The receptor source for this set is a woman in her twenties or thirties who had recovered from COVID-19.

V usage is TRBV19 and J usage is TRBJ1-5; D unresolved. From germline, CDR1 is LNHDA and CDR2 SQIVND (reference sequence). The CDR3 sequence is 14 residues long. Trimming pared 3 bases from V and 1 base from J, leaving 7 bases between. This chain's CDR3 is CASSMTVSNQPQHF. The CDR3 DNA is TGTGCCAGTAGTATGACTGTAAGCAATCAGCCCCAGCATTTT.

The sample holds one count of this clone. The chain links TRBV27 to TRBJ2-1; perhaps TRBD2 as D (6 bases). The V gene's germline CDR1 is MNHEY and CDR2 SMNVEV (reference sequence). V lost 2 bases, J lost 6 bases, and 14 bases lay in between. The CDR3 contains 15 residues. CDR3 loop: CASSLIGSRSNEQFF. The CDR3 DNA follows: TGTGCCAGCAGTTTAATCGGGAGTCGTTCCAATGAGCAGTTCTTC.

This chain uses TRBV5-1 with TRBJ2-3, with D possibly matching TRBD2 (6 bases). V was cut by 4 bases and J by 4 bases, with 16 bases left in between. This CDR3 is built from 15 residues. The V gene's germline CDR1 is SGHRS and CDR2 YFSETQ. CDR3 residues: CASSPQAGEADTQYF. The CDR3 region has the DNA TGCGCCAGCAGCCCCCAAGCGGGTGAGGCAGATACGCAGTATTTT.

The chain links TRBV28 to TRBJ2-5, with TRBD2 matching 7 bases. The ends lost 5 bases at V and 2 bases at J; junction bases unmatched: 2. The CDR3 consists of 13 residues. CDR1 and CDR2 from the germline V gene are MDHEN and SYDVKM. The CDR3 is CASSRGVQETQYF. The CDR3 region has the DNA TGTGCCAGCAGTCGGGGGGTACAAGAGACCCAGTACTTC.

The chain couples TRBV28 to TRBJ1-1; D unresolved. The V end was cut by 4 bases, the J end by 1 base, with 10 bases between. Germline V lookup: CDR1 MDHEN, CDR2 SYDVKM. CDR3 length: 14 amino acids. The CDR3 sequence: CASSSWTENTEAFF. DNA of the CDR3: TGTGCCAGCAGTTCCTGGACTGAGAACACTGAAGCTTTCTTT.

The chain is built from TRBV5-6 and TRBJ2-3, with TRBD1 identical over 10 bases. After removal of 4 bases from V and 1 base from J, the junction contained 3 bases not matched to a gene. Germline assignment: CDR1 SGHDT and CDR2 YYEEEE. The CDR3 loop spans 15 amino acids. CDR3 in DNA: TGTGCCAGCAGCCGGGACAGGGGCGGCACAGATACGCAGTATTTT. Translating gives CASSRDRGGTDTQYF.

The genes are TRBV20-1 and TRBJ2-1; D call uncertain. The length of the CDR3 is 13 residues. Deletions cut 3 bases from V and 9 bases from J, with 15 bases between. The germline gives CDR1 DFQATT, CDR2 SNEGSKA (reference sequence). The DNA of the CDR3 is TGCAGTGCTAGTAGGTACTCGCCGGGTGAGCAGTTCTTC. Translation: CSASRYSPGEQFF.

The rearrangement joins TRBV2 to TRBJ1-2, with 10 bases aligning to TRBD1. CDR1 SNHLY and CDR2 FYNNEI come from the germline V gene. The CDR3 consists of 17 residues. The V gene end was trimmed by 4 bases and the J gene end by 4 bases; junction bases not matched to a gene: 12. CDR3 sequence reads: CASSGAGQGIVSYGYTF. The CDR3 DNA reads TGTGCCAGCAGTGGGGCGGGACAGGGGATCGTATCCTATGGCTACACCTTC. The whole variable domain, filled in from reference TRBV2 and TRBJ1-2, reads EPEVTQTPSHQVTQMGQEVILRCVPISNHLYFYWYRQILGQKVEFLVSFYNNEISEKSEIFDDQFSVERPDGSNFTLKIRSTKLEDSAMYFCASSGAGQGIVSYGYTFGSGTRLTVV.

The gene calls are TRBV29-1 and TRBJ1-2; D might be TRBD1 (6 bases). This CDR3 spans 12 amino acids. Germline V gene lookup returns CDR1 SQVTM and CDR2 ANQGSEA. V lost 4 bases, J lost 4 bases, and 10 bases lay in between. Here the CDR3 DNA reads TGCAGCGTTGTTCAGGGGAGCTATGGCTACACCTTC. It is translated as CSVVQGSYGYTF.

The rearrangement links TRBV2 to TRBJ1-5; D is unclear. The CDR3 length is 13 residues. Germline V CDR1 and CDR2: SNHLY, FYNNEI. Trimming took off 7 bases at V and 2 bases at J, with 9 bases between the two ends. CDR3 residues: CASTGERNQPQHF. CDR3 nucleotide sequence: TGTGCCAGCACCGGGGAGCGCAATCAGCCCCAGCATTTT.

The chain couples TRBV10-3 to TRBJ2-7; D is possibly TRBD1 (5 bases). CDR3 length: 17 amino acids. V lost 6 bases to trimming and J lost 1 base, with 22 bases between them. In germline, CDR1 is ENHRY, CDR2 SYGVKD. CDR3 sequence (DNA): TGTGCCATCAGAGGGGCCTCCGGCCAGCCAGTTTCCTACGAGCAGTACTTC. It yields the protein CAIRGASGQPVSYEQYF.

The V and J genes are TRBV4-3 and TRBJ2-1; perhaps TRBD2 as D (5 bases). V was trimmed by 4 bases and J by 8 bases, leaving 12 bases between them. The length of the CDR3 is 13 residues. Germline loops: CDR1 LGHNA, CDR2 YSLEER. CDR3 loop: CASSLKRGYEQFF. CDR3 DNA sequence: TGCGCCAGCAGCCTAAAGAGAGGGTATGAGCAGTTCTTC.

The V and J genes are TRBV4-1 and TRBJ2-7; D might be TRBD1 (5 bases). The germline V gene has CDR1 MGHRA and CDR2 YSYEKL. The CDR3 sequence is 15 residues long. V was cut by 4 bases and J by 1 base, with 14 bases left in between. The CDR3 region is CASSPARAVSYEQYF. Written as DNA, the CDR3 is TGCGCCAGCAGCCCCGCCAGGGCTGTTTCCTACGAGCAGTACTTC.

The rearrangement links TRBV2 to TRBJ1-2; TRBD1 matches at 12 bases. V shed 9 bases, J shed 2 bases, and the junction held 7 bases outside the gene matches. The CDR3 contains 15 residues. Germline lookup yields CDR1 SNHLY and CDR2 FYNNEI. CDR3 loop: CARTGTGGFNYGYTF. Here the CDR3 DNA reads TGTGCCAGAACCGGGACAGGGGGCTTCAACTATGGCTACACCTTC. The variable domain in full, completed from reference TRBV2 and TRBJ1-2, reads EPEVTQTPSHQVTQMGQEVILRCVPISNHLYFYWYRQILGQKVEFLVSFYNNEISEKSEIFDDQFSVERPDGSNFTLKIRSTKLEDSAMYFCARTGTGGFNYGYTFGSGTRLTVV.

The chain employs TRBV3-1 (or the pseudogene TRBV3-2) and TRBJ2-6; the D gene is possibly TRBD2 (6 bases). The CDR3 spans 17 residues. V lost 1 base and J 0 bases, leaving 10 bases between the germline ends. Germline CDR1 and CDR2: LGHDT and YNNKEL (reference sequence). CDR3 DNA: TGTGCCAGCAGCCAAGGGGGCGGGGCCTCTGGGGCCAACGTCCTGACTTTC. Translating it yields CASSQGGGASGANVLTF.

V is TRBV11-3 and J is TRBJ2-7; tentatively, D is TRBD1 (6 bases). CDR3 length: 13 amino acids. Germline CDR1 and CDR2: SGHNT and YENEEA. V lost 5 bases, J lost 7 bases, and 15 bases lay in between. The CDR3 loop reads CASSPQQGEEQYF. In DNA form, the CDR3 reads TGTGCCAGCAGCCCCCAACAGGGAGAGGAGCAGTACTTC.

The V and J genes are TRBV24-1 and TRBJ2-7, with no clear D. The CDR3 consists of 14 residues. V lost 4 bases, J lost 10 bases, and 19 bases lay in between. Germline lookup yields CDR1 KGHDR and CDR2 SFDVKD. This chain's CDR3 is CATSEGSVPLGQYF. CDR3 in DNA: TGTGCCACCAGTGAAGGCTCTGTCCCCCTAGGACAGTACTTC.

The CDR3 nucleotides are TGTGCCAGCAGCCCCGGAGGCAGCTCCTACGAGCAGTACTTC. It encodes CASSPGGSSYEQYF. The rearrangement uses TRBV6-5 and TRBJ2-7; D might be TRBD2 (5 bases). V lost 6 bases to trimming and J lost 0 bases, with 12 bases between them. This CDR3 comprises 14 residues. Per the germline V gene, CDR1 is MNHEY and CDR2 is SVGAGI.

CDR3 in DNA: TGTGCCAGCAGTTTTGCTGGGGGGGAATATAGCAATCAGCCCCAGCATTTT. It encodes CASSFAGGEYSNQPQHF. This chain connects TRBV28 to TRBJ1-5; a possible D gene is TRBD1 (5 bases). This CDR3 contains 17 residues. The germline V gene has CDR1 MDHEN and CDR2 SYDVKM. Between the trimmed V and J ends, which lost 3 bases and 0 bases, there was a span of 15 bases. Full variable domain (rest looked up from reference TRBV28 and TRBJ1-5): DVKVTQSSRYLVKRTGEKVFLECVQDMDHENMFWYRQDPGLGLRLIYFSYDVKMKEKGDIPEGYSVSREKKERFSLILESASTNQTSMYLCASSFAGGEYSNQPQHFGDGTRLSIL.

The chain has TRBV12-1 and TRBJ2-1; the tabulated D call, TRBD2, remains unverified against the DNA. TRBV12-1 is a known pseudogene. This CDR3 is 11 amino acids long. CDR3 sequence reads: CASSFEEEQFF. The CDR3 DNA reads TGTGCCAGCAGCTTTGAAGAGGAGCAGTTCTTC.

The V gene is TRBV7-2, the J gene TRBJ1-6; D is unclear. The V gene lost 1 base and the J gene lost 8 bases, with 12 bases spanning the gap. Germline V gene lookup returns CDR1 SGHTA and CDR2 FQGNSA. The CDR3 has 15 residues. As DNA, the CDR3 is TGTGCCAGCAGCTTAGATACGGACGGGGATTCACCCCTCCACTTT. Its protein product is CASSLDTDGDSPLHF. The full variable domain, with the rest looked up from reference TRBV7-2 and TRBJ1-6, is GAGVSQSPSNKVTEKGKDVELRCDPISGHTALYWYRQSLGQGLEFLIYFQGNSAPDKSGLPSDRFSAERTGGSVSTLTIQRTQQEDSAVYLCASSLDTDGDSPLHFGNGTRLTVT.